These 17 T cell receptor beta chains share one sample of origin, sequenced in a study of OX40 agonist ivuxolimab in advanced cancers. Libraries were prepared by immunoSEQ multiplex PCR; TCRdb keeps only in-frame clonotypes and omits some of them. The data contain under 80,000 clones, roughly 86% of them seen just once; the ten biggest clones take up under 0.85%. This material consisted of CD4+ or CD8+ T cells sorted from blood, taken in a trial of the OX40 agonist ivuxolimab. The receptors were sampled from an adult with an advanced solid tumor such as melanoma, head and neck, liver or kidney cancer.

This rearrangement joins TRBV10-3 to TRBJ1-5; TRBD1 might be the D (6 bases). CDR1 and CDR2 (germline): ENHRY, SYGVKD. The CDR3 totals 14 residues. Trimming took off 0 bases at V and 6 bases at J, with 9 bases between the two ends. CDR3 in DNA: TGTGCCATCAGTGAGTCGGCAGGGGTTCAGCCCCAGCATTTT. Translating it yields CAISESAGVQPQHF.

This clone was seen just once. As DNA, the CDR3 is TGTGCCAGCAGTCTTAGCGGAGGGGGGACCGGGGAGCTGTTTTTT. Translating it yields CASSLSGGGTGELFF. The V and J genes are TRBV6-5 and TRBJ2-2; D is possibly TRBD1 or TRBD2 (6 bases each). Trimming removed 5 bases from V and 5 bases from J, with 15 bases in between. This CDR3 contains 15 residues. Germline lookup yields CDR1 MNHEY and CDR2 SVGAGI.

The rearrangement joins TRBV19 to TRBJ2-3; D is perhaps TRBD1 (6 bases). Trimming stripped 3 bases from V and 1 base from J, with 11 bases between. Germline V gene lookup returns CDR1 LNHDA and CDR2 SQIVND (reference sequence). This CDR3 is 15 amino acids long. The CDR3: CASSIRRGGTDTQYF. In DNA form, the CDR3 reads TGTGCCAGTAGTATCCGCAGGGGCGGCACAGATACGCAGTATTTT.

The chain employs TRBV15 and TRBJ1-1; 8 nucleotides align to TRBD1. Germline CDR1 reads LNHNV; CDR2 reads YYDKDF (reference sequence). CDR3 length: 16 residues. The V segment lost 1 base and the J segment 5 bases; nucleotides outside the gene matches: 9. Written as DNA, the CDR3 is TGTGCCACCAGCAGAGGTTCAGGGGGCCTGGGAACTGAAGCTTTCTTT. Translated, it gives CATSRGSGGLGTEAFF.

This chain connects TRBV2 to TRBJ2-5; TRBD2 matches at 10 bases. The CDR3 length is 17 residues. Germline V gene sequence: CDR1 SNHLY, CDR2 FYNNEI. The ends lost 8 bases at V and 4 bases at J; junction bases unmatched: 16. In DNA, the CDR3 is TGTGCCAGCTCCGAGGCCAGCGGGGGGGCCATTGTAGAGACCCAGTACTTC. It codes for CASSEASGGAIVETQYF. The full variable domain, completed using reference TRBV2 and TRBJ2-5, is EPEVTQTPSHQVTQMGQEVILRCVPISNHLYFYWYRQILGQKVEFLVSFYNNEISEKSEIFDDQFSVERPDGSNFTLKIRSTKLEDSAMYFCASSEASGGAIVETQYFGPGTRLLVL.

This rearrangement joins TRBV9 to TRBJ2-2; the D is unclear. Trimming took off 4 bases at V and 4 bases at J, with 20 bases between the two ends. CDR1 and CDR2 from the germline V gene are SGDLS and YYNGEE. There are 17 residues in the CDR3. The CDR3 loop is CASSTSGPNGFTGELFF. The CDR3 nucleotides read TGTGCCAGCAGCACATCCGGGCCCAACGGCTTCACCGGGGAGCTGTTTTTT.

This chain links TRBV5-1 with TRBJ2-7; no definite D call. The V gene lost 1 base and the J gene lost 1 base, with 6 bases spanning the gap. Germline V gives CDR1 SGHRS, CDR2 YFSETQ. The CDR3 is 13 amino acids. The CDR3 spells CASSLRESYEQYF. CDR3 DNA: TGCGCCAGCAGCTTGAGGGAATCCTACGAGCAGTACTTC.

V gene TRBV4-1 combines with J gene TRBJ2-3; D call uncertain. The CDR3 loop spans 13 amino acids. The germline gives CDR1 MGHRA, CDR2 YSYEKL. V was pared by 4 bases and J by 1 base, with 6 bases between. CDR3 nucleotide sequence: TGCGCCAGCAGCCCTCCCGGCACAGATACGCAGTATTTT. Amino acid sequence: CASSPPGTDTQYF.

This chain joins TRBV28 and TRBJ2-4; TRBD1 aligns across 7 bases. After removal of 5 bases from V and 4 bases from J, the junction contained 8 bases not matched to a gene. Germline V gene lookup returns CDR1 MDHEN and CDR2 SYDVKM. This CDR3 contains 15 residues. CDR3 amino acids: CASSPPGTVKNIQYF. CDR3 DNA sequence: TGTGCCAGCAGTCCTCCCGGGACAGTGAAAAACATTCAGTACTTC.

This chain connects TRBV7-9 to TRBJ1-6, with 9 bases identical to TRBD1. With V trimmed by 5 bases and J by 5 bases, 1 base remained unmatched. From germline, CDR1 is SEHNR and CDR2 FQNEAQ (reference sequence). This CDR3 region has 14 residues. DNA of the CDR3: TGTGCCAGCAGCACAGGGGGCAATAATTCACCCCTCCACTTT. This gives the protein CASSTGGNNSPLHF.

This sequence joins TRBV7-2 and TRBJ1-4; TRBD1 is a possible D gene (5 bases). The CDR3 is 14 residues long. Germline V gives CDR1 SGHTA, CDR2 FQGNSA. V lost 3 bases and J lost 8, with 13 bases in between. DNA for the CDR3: TGTGCCAGCAGCTTGGGGGGGACCGGGGAAAAACTGTTTTTT. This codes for CASSLGGTGEKLFF.

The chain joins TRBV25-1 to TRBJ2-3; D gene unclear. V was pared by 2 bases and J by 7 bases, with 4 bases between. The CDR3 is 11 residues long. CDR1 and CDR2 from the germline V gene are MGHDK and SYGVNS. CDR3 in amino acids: CASSEQYTQYF. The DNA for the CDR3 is TGTGCCAGCAGTGAACAATATACGCAGTATTTT.

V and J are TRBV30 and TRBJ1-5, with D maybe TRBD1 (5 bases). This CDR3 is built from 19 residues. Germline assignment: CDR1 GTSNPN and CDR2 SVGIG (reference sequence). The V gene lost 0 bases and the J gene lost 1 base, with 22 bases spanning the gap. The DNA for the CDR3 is TGTGCCTGGAGTGTTGTTCTCACTTGGGGGGTTCACAGCAATCAGCCCCAGCATTTT. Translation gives CAWSVVLTWGVHSNQPQHF.

The CDR3 is CASGSLHEQYF. The CDR3 nucleotides read TGTGCTAGTGGTTCCCTACACGAGCAGTACTTC. V is TRBV12-5 and J is TRBJ2-7; unclear D gene. Trimming took off 4 bases at V and 5 bases at J, with 6 bases between the two ends. The CDR3 contains 11 residues. In germline, CDR1 is LGHNT, CDR2 FRNRAP.

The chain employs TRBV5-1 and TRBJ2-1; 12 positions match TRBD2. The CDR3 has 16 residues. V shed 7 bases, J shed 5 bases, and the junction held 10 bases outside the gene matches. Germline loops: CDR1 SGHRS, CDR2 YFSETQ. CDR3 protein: CASSTSGRIDNNEQFF. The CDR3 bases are TGCGCCAGCTCGACTAGCGGGAGAATAGATAACAATGAGCAGTTCTTC. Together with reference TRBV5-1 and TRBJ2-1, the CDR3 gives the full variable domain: KAGVTQTPRYLIKTRGQQVTLSCSPISGHRSVSWYQQTPGQGLQFLFEYFSETQRNKGNFPGRFSGRQFSNSRSEMNVSTLELGDSALYLCASSTSGRIDNNEQFFGPGTRLTVL.

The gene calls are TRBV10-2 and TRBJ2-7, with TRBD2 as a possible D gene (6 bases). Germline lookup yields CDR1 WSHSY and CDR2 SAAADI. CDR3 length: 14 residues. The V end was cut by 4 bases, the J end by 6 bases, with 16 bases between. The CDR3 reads CASSAGALGVEQYF. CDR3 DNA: TGCGCCAGCAGTGCGGGAGCTTTGGGGGTCGAGCAGTACTTC.

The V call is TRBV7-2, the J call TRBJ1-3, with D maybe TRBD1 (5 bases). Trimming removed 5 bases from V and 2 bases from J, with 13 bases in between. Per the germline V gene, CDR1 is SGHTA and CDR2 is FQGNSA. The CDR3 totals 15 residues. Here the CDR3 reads CASSHQGEAGNTIYF. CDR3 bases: TGTGCCAGCAGCCATCAGGGAGAGGCTGGAAACACCATATATTTT.